This T cell receptor (beta chain) was profiled in a study of T cells in tuberculosis. Study at large: IGRA-negative adolescents, IGRA-positive adolescents with latent tuberculosis and adults with active tuberculosis formed this South African cohort.

Concerning this clone itself: The antigen remains unidentified.

Assay used: immunoSEQ multiplex PCR; TCRdb lists only in-frame clones, some missing. The sample lists some 30,000 clones; around 93% were seen once. Overall study findings and caveats: Active tuberculosis patients had shorter CDR3-alpha; the beta difference was nonsignificant.

Sequences were obtained from PBMCs. The TCR comes from a donor aged 10 to 29 with latent tuberculosis or without tuberculosis infection. Some clones in this sample may be carry-over from other donors' samples.

The CDR3 loop reads CASSIGTGPIGNTIYF. The CDR3 DNA reads as TGTGCCAGTAGTATCGGTACAGGCCCCATTGGAAACACCATATATTTT. The chain is built from TRBV19 and TRBJ1-3, with D tentatively TRBD1 (5 bases). Trimming removed 3 bases from V and 3 bases from J, with 15 bases in between. This CDR3 is built from 16 residues. In germline, CDR1 is LNHDA, CDR2 SQIVND (reference sequence). Variable domain in full (rest from reference TRBV19 and TRBJ1-3): DGGITQSPKYLFRKEGQNVTLSCEQNLNHDAMYWYRQDPGQGLRLIYYSQIVNDFQKGDIAEGYSVSREKKESFPLTVTSAQKNPTAFYLCASSIGTGPIGNTIYFGEGSWLTVV.